This T cell receptor beta chain emerged from a study of GPR56 and killer-like receptors on CD4 memory cells (dated by TCRdb to the late 2010s). Context from the whole study: The study proposed that progressive acquisition of KLRB1, KLRG1, GPR56 and then KLRF1 marks human CD4+ memory T-cell differentiation and cytokine production potential. The healthy blood donors were described in the study as age-matched to the liver disease patients, whose median age was roughly 70 years.

Prior to TCRbeta sequencing, five KLR/GPR56-defined CD4+ populations were enriched by fluorescence-activated cell sorting. To test a linear memory differentiation pathway, TCRbeta repertoires were sequenced from five CD4+ T-cell subsets defined by expression of KLRB1, KLRG1, GPR56 and KLRF1. TCR-sequenced cells came from peripheral blood of healthy control individuals, reported as five donors in the TCRbeta analysis figure. Heparinized peripheral blood was collected and all samples were processed within one hour of retrieval. Blood was diluted 1:2 in PBS, and peripheral blood mononuclear cells were then isolated from the diluted blood at room temperature by Biocoll density gradient centrifugation. Before flow sorting, CD4+ T cells were magnetically enriched from freshly isolated PBMCs using anti-CD4 MicroBeads. A BD FACSAria II was used to sort CD4+ T cells enriched from PBMCs of healthy donors according to marker expression. Surface staining used anti-KLRB1 clone 191B8, anti-KLRF1 clone 4A4.D10 and anti-KLRG1 clone REA261 antibodies from Miltenyi Biotec.

Findings and caveats that apply to the study as a whole: Clones dominating late populations 4 and 5 were also found in early populations 1 and 2, which the authors took as evidence for linear differentiation. Overlap of TCR repertoires was especially pronounced between late populations 4 and 5, and partly extended to population 3. Clonal frequency started low in the marker-negative population and rose progressively along the proposed pathway, while TCRbeta diversity decreased accordingly. Rather than covering full repertoires, the diversity and similarity analyses were limited to the 100 most expanded clones in each population.

Inclusive of the bounding cysteine and phenylalanine, the CDR3 is 16 residues long. The nucleotide record is missing. The germline V gene encodes CDR1 SGHRS and CDR2 YFSETQ. A count is missing, but by frequency this clonotype is medium-sized (0.01 to 0.1%). There is no known antigen for this receptor. Sequencing was performed on an Illumina HiSeq 2500. Sequencing libraries were built by amplifying the recombined TCRbeta locus with a previously published PCR protocol. Processing in the source paper ran as follows. Reads whose average quality score was below 30 were removed, and the reads that remained were processed with IMSEQ. Each clonotype was defined by the combination of Vbeta gene, Jbeta gene and CDR3 amino acid sequence. To quantify how much the repertoires of different populations overlapped, the Morisita-Horn index was computed on the top 100 expanded clones. Clonal diversity was assessed with Rényi diversity profiles calculated on the top 100 expanded clones. Based on TCRdb reprocessing of the reads, there is one entry per CDR3 protein sequence, and DNA is missing. TCRdb's processing, not the study's, gives the V and J calls here. The sample's own table lists around 2,000 distinct CDR3 sequences. Clones ranked in the top ten supply roughly 4% of the sample.

Sequenced: memory CD4+ T cells from blood. The sequence derives from a human donor in good health. The rearranged segments are TRBV5-1 and TRBJ2-5; TCRdb designates TRBD1, a call that cannot be tested without DNA. The CDR3 reads as follows: CASSSLMAGGYETQYF.